This T cell receptor beta chain is drawn from a study of shared clonotypes between healthy human individuals. The CDR3 has 15 residues. Germline assignment: CDR1 SGHVS and CDR2 FNYEAQ. V shed 3 bases and J 6 bases; nucleotides not matched to a gene: 4. CD45RO negativity and positive selection for CCR7 defined naive CD8 cells, a population that excluded terminally differentiated effector memory CD45RA+ cells. Some clones are missing from TCRdb's copy, which holds only in-frame ones; the method was immunoSEQ multiplex PCR. The sample consists of some 2 million clones, 85% to 95% of them appearing once.

The receptor was derived from a man younger than 35 in good health. The J gene is TRBJ2-2, the V gene TRBV7-6; 10 nucleotides align to TRBD2. Sequencing was done on a sample of naive CD8+ T cells sorted from blood. The CDR3 DNA reads TGTGCCAGCAGCTTTAGCGGGGGGTCGGCCGGGGAGCTGTTTTTT. Translation: CASSFSGGSAGELFF.